The next 2 T cell receptor beta chains were all read from a single sample in a study of blood T cell repertoires in COVID-19. Produced via immunoSEQ multiplex PCR; TCRdb's table is partial and in-frame only. This table holds approximately 250,000 clones, 75% to 85% found once. Sequenced sample: PBMCs or T cells enriched from blood (not recorded which). Receptors originate from a woman aged 45-65 years with acute COVID-19.

CDR3 coding DNA: TGTGCCAGCAGCGTAGGACAATCAGGGACAGGAGGAAACACCATATATTTT. It translates to CASSVGQSGTGGNTIYF. The chain recombines TRBV9 with TRBJ1-3; 8 bases align to TRBD1. Germline CDR1 and CDR2: SGDLS and YYNGEE. J gave up 4 bases and V 0 bases, and 9 bases lay outside the gene matches. This CDR3 has 17 residues.

V and J are TRBV9 and TRBJ2-7, with 16 nucleotides matching TRBD2. After removal of 4 bases from V and 3 bases from J, the junction contained 10 bases not matched to a gene. Germline CDR1 is SGDLS and CDR2 is YYNGEE. CDR3 size: 18 residues. CDR3 in amino acids: CASSHGTSGGARYYEQYF. In DNA, the CDR3 is TGTGCCAGCAGCCACGGGACTAGCGGGGGGGCCCGATACTACGAGCAGTACTTC. The entire variable domain, with the rest obtained from reference TRBV9 and TRBJ2-7, is as follows: DSGVTQTPKHLITATGQRVTLRCSPRSGDLSVYWYQQSLDQGLQFLIQYYNGEERAKGNILERFSAQQFPDLHSELNLSSLELGDSALYFCASSHGTSGGARYYEQYFGPGTRLTVT.